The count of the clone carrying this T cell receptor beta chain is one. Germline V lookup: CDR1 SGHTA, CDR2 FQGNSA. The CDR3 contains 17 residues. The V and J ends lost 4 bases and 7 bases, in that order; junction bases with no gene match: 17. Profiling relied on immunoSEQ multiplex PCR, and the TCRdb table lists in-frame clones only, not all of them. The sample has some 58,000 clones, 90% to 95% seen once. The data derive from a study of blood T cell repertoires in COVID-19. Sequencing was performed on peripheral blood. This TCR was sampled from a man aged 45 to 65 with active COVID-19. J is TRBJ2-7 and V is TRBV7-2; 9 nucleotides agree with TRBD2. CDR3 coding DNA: TGTGCCAGCAGCTCACCCCGCGGGCGGGAGGGCCTAGGGGAGCAGTACTTC. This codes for CASSSPRGREGLGEQYF. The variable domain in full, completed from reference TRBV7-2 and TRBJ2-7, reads GAGVSQSPSNKVTEKGKDVELRCDPISGHTALYWYRQSLGQGLEFLIYFQGNSAPDKSGLPSDRFSAERTGGSVSTLTIQRTQQEDSAVYLCASSSPRGREGLGEQYFGPGTRLTVT.